This T cell receptor (beta chain) emerged from a study of identical twins. TCRdb reprocessed the 5' RACE reads with MiXCR, giving one entry per CDR3 protein. The repertoire includes around 230,000 distinct CDR3 sequences, 6.5% to 8% of them detected once, and roughly 14% sits in the top ten. This clonotype was found many times. These sequences were also reported in another study, on T cells expressing NK-cell markers. That report notes: The leading position in the CD3+CD56-NKG2C+ fraction of a few donors also went to these clonotypes.

The source material was CD8+ T cells sorted from blood. The clonotype comes from a woman under 30 in good health.

CDR3 loop: CASSQDRATFLQFF. DNA of the CDR3: TGCGCCAGCAGCCAAGATCGGGCGACCTTCCTGCAGTTCTTC. The V gene is TRBV4-3, the J gene TRBJ2-1; D not resolved. This CDR3 spans 14 amino acids. Trimming pared 0 bases from V and 12 bases from J, leaving 15 bases between. Germline V gene data show CDR1 as LGHNA and CDR2 as YSLEER.